This T cell receptor beta chain derives from a study of radiotherapy plus CTLA-4 blockade in lung cancer. Overall study findings and caveats: TCR clones originating in tumors grew in number in blood after radiotherapy plus ipilimumab.

V was clipped by 5 bases and J by 1 base, with 11 bases between them. Germline V gene sequence: CDR1 SGHAT, CDR2 FQNNGV. The CDR3 is 14 amino acids. The study treated chemo-refractory metastatic non-small-cell lung cancer patients with focal radiation plus ipilimumab CTLA-4 blockade. Details on this clone: As yet, its antigen is unknown.

Repertoires were generated with immunoSEQ multiplex PCR, while TCRdb's copy carries only in-frame clones and drops some. Of 95,000 to 150,000 clones in the sample, 70% to 90% were seen once. The V gene is TRBV11-2, the J gene TRBJ1-1; D is uncertain. The receptor was isolated from a human donor with non-small cell lung cancer that progressed on radiotherapy plus ipilimumab. The material was peripheral blood, obtained from a patient treated with radiotherapy plus ipilimumab. CDR3 sequence: CASSLLHTNTEAFF. The CDR3 DNA is TGTGCCAGCAGCCTCCTCCATACGAACACTGAAGCTTTCTTT.